This TCR beta chain is from a study of T cell responses to AZD1222 COVID-19 vaccine (TCRdb year 2021). As for the study more broadly: AZD1222 recipients with second doses at about 4 weeks or about 12 weeks were pooled, because spike-specific TCR depth and breadth did not differ between schedules. A total of just over 230 trial participants underwent TCR sequencing, of whom about 210 received two doses of AZD1222 and some 26 received two doses of the MenACWY control vaccine. Trial participants were enrolled by age into subgroups of 18-55, 56-69 and 70-plus years, and 148, 28 and 57 TCR-sequenced participants, respectively, were included in these subgroups. What the research found in general, with its limitations: Epitopes outside the regions mutated in the B.1.351 and B.1.1.7 variants were reportedly recognized by nearly half of the unique spike-specific TCRs. After two AZD1222 doses, spike-specific TCR breadth and depth were significantly higher than at day 0 and than in MenACWY recipients. Participants were mostly white British and included more females than males, and it was suggested by the authors that clonal diversity may have been underestimated. In the small 56-69-year group, the increase in depth fell short of significance, most likely because of low power. Conclusions about previously exposed vaccinees are limited, since just six AZD1222 recipients were seropositive for SARS-CoV-2 at baseline. Because no day 14 peak-response samples were available, repertoires were characterized only after the peak T cell response. The whole spike protein was spanned by vaccine-associated CD4 TCRs, and dominant responses were seen in regions 160-218 and 743-854.

The CDR3 regions of human TCRbeta chains were analyzed by immunosequencing. Per the authors' processing: Repertoire TCRs were matched against a reference library of SARS-CoV-2-specific TCRs generated with the MIRA antigen-specificity platform. Breadth meant the fraction of unique TCRs that were SARS-CoV-2-associated, whereas depth meant the fraction of total T cells that were SARS-CoV-2-associated. Each spike-specific TCR was assigned to its reactive spike region and to a CD4 or CD8 class using the MIRA data. Log10-transformed breadth and depth values were compared by one-way ANOVA with Sidak's multiple comparisons tests. TCRdb mirrors the immuneACCESS table, restricted to in-frame sequences. Some clones are absent from its copies; in checked studies, under half trace to an unresolved V gene, and the reason for the others is unknown. V, J and clone size were drawn from that table, and D and trimming were deduced from the DNA. This sample holds about 87,000 clones; around 90% were observed only once. The ten largest clonotypes hold over 7.5% of the sample.

About this clone: The clone's antigen remains unknown. One base away there is no much larger clone; base qualities are not given.

Explained via the paper, the time point label denotes: baseline before first vaccination. Vaccinee samples were obtained from the UK trials COV001 and COV002, which included a single-blind randomized controlled phase 2/3 trial of AZD1222 (ChAdOx1 nCoV-19) in healthy adults. For TCRbeta chain sequencing, PBMC samples were collected from trial participants at day 0 and at day 28 after the second dose. CDR3 length: 13 amino acids, cysteine to phenylalanine. The entry retains the CDR3 DNA only, 39 bases that are in frame from base 1. Reading the germline V gene (reference sequence) gives CDR1 SGHKS and CDR2 YYEKEE. V is cut by 4 bases and J by 8 bases, and the space between the germline ends is 15 bases.

The TCR comes from an adult in good health. Sequenced here: peripheral blood, sampled on day 0 of AZD1222 vaccination. The sequence links TRBV5-5 to TRBJ1-2, with no confident D gene call. The DNA is as follows: TGTGCCAGCAGCCCCACATTGAACGGCGGCTACACCTTC. Its amino acids are CASSPTLNGGYTF.